This TCR beta chain appears in the sequencing data of a study of breast tumors, draining lymph nodes, adjacent tissues. TCRdb reprocessed the multiplex PCR reads via MiXCR and lists one record per CDR3 protein. The repertoire holds more than 15,000 distinct CDR3 sequences, less than 75% seen once, with 15% to 25% in the top ten. Study-level results: The lymph node origin of tumor T cells was framed as consistent with a hypothesis, not demonstrated. Compared with lymph nodes, tumors were less diverse; compared with nontumor tissue, more. Tumor and nontumor repertoires were significantly more similar in luminal-like than in basal-like breast cancer.

This clonotype was observed many times. Its antigen is as yet unknown. Sequences were obtained from tumor-adjacent breast tissue. The clonotype comes from a female donor with breast cancer. Some clones in this sample may be carry-over from other donors' samples.

The CDR3 DNA reads as TGTGCCAGCAGCCCGGGGGGGGCTGGGAAGACCCAGTACTTC. Translated, it gives CASSPGGAGKTQYF. This chain joins TRBV14 and TRBJ2-5; TRBD2 matches 8 bases. J gave up 6 bases and V 4 bases, and 7 bases lay outside the gene matches. Germline V gene lookup returns CDR1 SGHDN and CDR2 FVKESK. The CDR3 is made up of 14 amino acids.